The 23 T cell receptor beta chains in this list originate from one sample, sequenced in a study of response to subunit inactivated influenza vaccine. One entry per CDR3 protein results from TCRdb running MiXCR on the RT-PCR reads. Among around 580,000 distinct CDR3 sequences listed, 13% to 15% were seen once. Sequencing used PBMCs from blood, obtained approximately 13 days after vaccination. The receptor source for this set is a man aged 45-65 years who received an inactivated influenza vaccine.

The rearrangement joins TRBV10-3 to TRBJ2-2; D gene unclear. The CDR3 is 12 residues long. Germline CDR1 is ENHRY and CDR2 is SYGVKD. V dropped 7 bases and J dropped 4 bases, with 7 bases sitting between them. CDR3 residues: CAINKGTGELFF. For the CDR3, the DNA is TGTGCCATCAATAAGGGCACCGGGGAGCTGTTTTTT.

The rearrangement links TRBV15 to TRBJ2-3; the D is unclear. Looked up from germline, CDR1 is LNHNV and CDR2 is YYDKDF (reference sequence). Deletions cut 2 bases from V and 4 bases from J, with 7 bases between. The CDR3 length is 13 residues. For the CDR3, the DNA is TGTGCCACCAGCAGAATGGGCGCAGATACGCAGTATTTT. This translates into CATSRMGADTQYF.

This chain joins TRBV11-2 and TRBJ2-3; D is perhaps TRBD2 (6 bases). Per germline, CDR1 SGHAT and CDR2 FQNNGV. The V end was cut by 1 base, the J end by 8 bases, with 13 bases between. The CDR3 consists of 14 residues. CDR3 nucleotides: TGTGCCAGCAGCTTAGTTATTGCGGGGCGTACGCAGTATTTT. Protein sequence: CASSLVIAGRTQYF.

There are a few counts of this clonotype. The V and J genes are TRBV7-2 and TRBJ2-1, with a weak D call TRBD1 (6 bases). The CDR3 contains 15 residues. Germline CDR1 reads SGHTA; CDR2 reads FQGNSA. V was cut by 5 bases and J by 8 bases, with 19 bases left in between. CDR3 residues: CASSNSGQLQHEQFF. The CDR3 region has the DNA TGTGCCAGCAGCAACTCCGGACAGCTTCAGCATGAGCAGTTCTTC.

The chain links TRBV7-9 to TRBJ2-4; a possible D gene is TRBD1 (6 bases). The CDR3 loop spans 16 amino acids. Germline V gene lookup returns CDR1 SEHNR and CDR2 FQNEAQ (reference sequence). Trimming removed 3 bases at V and 1 base at J, with 13 bases between. In nucleotides, the CDR3 is TGTGCCAGCAGCTTTGGACAGACGAGGGCCAAAAACATTCAGTACTTC. As protein: CASSFGQTRAKNIQYF.

The chain employs TRBV6-5 and TRBJ1-6, with 7 bases aligning to TRBD1. CDR3 length: 14 amino acids. The junction had 5 bases not matched to a gene; V was cut back by 2 bases and J by 10 bases. From germline, CDR1 is MNHEY and CDR2 SVGAGI. CDR3 nucleotide sequence: TGTGCCAGCAGTTACACAGGGGAAGCGTCACCCCTCCACTTT. As protein: CASSYTGEASPLHF.

This rearrangement joins TRBV24-1 to TRBJ2-3; D is unclear. Trimming cost V 1 base and J 2 bases, with 9 bases left between them. Germline V CDR1 and CDR2: KGHDR, SFDVKD. The CDR3 spans 15 residues. CDR3 residues: CATSDFDSFTDTQYF. The CDR3 DNA reads as TGTGCCACCAGTGATTTCGACTCCTTCACAGATACGCAGTATTTT.

The V gene is TRBV29-1, the J gene TRBJ2-2; 10 bases line up with TRBD1. Per germline, CDR1 SQVTM and CDR2 ANQGSEA. There are 15 residues in the CDR3. With V trimmed by 4 bases and J by 5 bases, 7 bases remained unmatched. The chain's CDR3 is CSVGGTGVGTGELFF. CDR3 in DNA: TGCAGCGTTGGCGGGACAGGGGTTGGGACCGGGGAGCTGTTTTTT.

This clonotype has a count of ten or more. J is TRBJ2-3 and V is TRBV15, with D possibly being TRBD1 (5 bases). CDR3 length equals 15 residues. CDR1 and CDR2 (germline): LNHNV, YYDKDF (reference sequence). V lost 0 bases to trimming and J lost 2 bases, with 9 bases between them. CDR3 DNA: TGTGCCACCAGCAGAGAAAACAGGCTCACAGATACGCAGTATTTT. Encoded protein: CATSRENRLTDTQYF.

There are a few counts of this clonotype. This chain links TRBV29-1 with TRBJ1-5; 7 nucleotides line up with TRBD1. V was pared by 8 bases and J by 4 bases, with 5 bases of the junction left unmatched. The germline V gene has CDR1 SQVTM and CDR2 ANQGSEA. The CDR3 runs to 12 residues. The CDR3 protein is CSTGTENQPQHF. CDR3 DNA sequence: TGCAGCACGGGGACAGAAAATCAGCCCCAGCATTTT.

This clonotype has only a few counts. The rearrangement uses TRBV20-1 and TRBJ1-1; D remains ambiguous. Trimming left V 3 bases short and J 6 bases short, with 11 bases between. The length of the CDR3 is 12 residues. The germline CDR1 and CDR2 sequences are DFQATT and SNEGSKA (reference sequence). CDR3 residues: CSARGPGPEAFF. Here the CDR3 DNA reads TGCAGTGCTAGGGGCCCTGGGCCTGAAGCTTTCTTT.

The chain couples TRBV28 to TRBJ2-5; D may be TRBD1 (6 bases). The length of the CDR3 is 16 residues. CDR1 MDHEN and CDR2 SYDVKM come from the germline V gene. V dropped 3 bases and J dropped 2 bases, with 16 bases sitting between them. The CDR3 nucleotides are TGTGCCAGCAGTTTTTCGGGACAAGGCCTTCAAGAGACCCAGTACTTC. Amino acid sequence: CASSFSGQGLQETQYF.

This clonotype was observed a handful of times. V gene TRBV6-1 combines with J gene TRBJ2-1; D call uncertain. Trimming took 5 bases from V and 5 from J, leaving 13 bases between them. CDR1 is MNHNS, CDR2 SASEGT, per germline. The CDR3 loop spans 14 amino acids. The DNA of the CDR3 is TGTGCCAGCAGTACAACGGGTAGCAACAATGAGCAGTTCTTC. Translating it yields CASSTTGSNNEQFF.

This clonotype occurred a few times. V is TRBV29-1 and J is TRBJ2-1; TRBD2 aligns across 14 bases. With 6 bases clipped from V and 5 bases from J, the junction kept 9 bases outside the gene matches. Germline V gene lookup returns CDR1 SQVTM and CDR2 ANQGSEA. The CDR3 consists of 16 residues. In DNA form, the CDR3 reads TGCAGCGTAGGAGGGACTAGCGGGAGCAATCACAATGAGCAGTTCTTC. This codes for CSVGGTSGSNHNEQFF.

The table lists this clonotype with a few counts. The rearrangement links TRBV6-1 to TRBJ2-7; tentative D call: TRBD1 (5 bases). CDR3 size: 19 residues. Germline V gene sequence: CDR1 MNHNS, CDR2 SASEGT. The ends were cut back, 6 bases at V and 7 bases at J, with 34 bases in the middle. For the CDR3, the DNA is TGTGCCAGCAGCCCCGTAGGTTGGGGCAAAACAAGGCTCGGTTGGGAGCAGTACTTC. It specifies CASSPVGWGKTRLGWEQYF.

This clonotype has at least ten counts. This chain connects TRBV7-9 to TRBJ2-7, with TRBD1 matching over 7 bases. The CDR3 runs 14 residues. Germline V CDR1 and CDR2: SEHNR, FQNEAQ (reference sequence). Losses at the gene ends were 1 base for V and 1 base for J; bases not matched to a gene: 1. CDR3 nucleotides: TGTGCCAGCAGCTTAGGGGACAGATCCTACGAGCAGTACTTC. Its protein is CASSLGDRSYEQYF. Filled out from reference TRBV7-9 and TRBJ2-7, the complete variable domain reads DTGVSQNPRHKITKRGQNVTFRCDPISEHNRLYWYRQTLGQGPEFLTYFQNEAQLEKSRLLSDRFSAERPKGSFSTLEIQRTEQGDSAMYLCASSLGDRSYEQYFGPGTRLTVT.

This clonotype was counted only a few times. This chain connects TRBV10-3 to TRBJ2-3; no definite D call. The germline V gene has CDR1 ENHRY and CDR2 SYGVKD. The V and J ends lost 5 bases and 0 bases respectively, with 3 bases between them. The CDR3 covers 12 residues. The CDR3 protein is CAISPSTDTQYF. The CDR3 coding sequence is TGTGCCATCAGTCCCAGCACAGATACGCAGTATTTT.

This clonotype came up many times. The rearrangement joins TRBV5-1 to TRBJ2-2, with 10 bases that match TRBD1. The CDR3 runs to 14 residues. CDR1 SGHRS and CDR2 YFSETQ come from the germline V gene. The trim removed 6 bases at V and 5 bases at J, leaving 4 bases unmatched. The CDR3 DNA follows: TGCGCCAGCATGCTGGGACAGGGGACCGGGGAGCTGTTTTTT. It specifies CASMLGQGTGELFF.

The chain carries TRBV28 and TRBJ2-7, with no clear D. The CDR3 is 14 residues long. Deletions cut 6 bases from V and 3 bases from J, with 15 bases between. CDR1 and CDR2 (germline): MDHEN, SYDVKM. CDR3 in amino acids: CASRERVKNYEQYF. In DNA, the CDR3 is TGTGCCAGCAGGGAGCGAGTGAAAAACTACGAGCAGTACTTC.

V gene TRBV30 combines with J gene TRBJ1-1; D remains ambiguous. Per germline, CDR1 GTSNPN and CDR2 SVGIG (reference sequence). Trimming left V 0 bases short and J 5 bases short, with 7 bases between. The CDR3 length is 12 residues. The CDR3 DNA reads as TGTGCCTGGAGTGTACAACGAACTGAAGCTTTCTTT. It is translated as CAWSVQRTEAFF.

The chain joins TRBV29-1 to TRBJ2-5, with D perhaps matching TRBD1 (5 bases). Germline V gives CDR1 SQVTM, CDR2 ANQGSEA. V lost 4 bases and J lost 1, with 13 bases in between. This CDR3 contains 14 residues. CDR3 region: CSVGGGRVQETQYF. The CDR3 bases are TGCAGCGTTGGGGGCGGCAGAGTCCAAGAGACCCAGTACTTC. Full variable domain (rest looked up from reference TRBV29-1 and TRBJ2-5): SAVISQKPSRDICQRGTSLTIQCQVDSQVTMMFWYRQQPGQSLTLIATANQGSEATYESGFVIDKFPISRPNLTFSTLTVSNMSPEDSSIYLCSVGGGRVQETQYFGPGTRLLVL.

This clonotype was seen a few times. This chain connects TRBV5-1 to TRBJ2-7; unclear D gene. Trimming stripped 0 bases from V and 0 bases from J, with 10 bases between. The CDR3 totals 15 residues. Germline V gives CDR1 SGHRS, CDR2 YFSETQ. The CDR3 protein is CASSLVGDLSYEQYF. The DNA for the CDR3 is TGCGCCAGCAGCTTGGTTGGGGATCTCTCCTACGAGCAGTACTTC.

This clonotype was seen ten or more times. The genes are TRBV12-3 or TRBV12-4 and TRBJ2-3; 9 bases map to TRBD2. The trim removed 5 bases at V and 6 bases at J, leaving 6 bases unmatched. This CDR3 is 14 amino acids long. This CDR3 reads CASSPSGAADTQYF. DNA of the CDR3: TGTGCCAGCAGTCCTAGCGGGGCAGCGGATACGCAGTATTTT.